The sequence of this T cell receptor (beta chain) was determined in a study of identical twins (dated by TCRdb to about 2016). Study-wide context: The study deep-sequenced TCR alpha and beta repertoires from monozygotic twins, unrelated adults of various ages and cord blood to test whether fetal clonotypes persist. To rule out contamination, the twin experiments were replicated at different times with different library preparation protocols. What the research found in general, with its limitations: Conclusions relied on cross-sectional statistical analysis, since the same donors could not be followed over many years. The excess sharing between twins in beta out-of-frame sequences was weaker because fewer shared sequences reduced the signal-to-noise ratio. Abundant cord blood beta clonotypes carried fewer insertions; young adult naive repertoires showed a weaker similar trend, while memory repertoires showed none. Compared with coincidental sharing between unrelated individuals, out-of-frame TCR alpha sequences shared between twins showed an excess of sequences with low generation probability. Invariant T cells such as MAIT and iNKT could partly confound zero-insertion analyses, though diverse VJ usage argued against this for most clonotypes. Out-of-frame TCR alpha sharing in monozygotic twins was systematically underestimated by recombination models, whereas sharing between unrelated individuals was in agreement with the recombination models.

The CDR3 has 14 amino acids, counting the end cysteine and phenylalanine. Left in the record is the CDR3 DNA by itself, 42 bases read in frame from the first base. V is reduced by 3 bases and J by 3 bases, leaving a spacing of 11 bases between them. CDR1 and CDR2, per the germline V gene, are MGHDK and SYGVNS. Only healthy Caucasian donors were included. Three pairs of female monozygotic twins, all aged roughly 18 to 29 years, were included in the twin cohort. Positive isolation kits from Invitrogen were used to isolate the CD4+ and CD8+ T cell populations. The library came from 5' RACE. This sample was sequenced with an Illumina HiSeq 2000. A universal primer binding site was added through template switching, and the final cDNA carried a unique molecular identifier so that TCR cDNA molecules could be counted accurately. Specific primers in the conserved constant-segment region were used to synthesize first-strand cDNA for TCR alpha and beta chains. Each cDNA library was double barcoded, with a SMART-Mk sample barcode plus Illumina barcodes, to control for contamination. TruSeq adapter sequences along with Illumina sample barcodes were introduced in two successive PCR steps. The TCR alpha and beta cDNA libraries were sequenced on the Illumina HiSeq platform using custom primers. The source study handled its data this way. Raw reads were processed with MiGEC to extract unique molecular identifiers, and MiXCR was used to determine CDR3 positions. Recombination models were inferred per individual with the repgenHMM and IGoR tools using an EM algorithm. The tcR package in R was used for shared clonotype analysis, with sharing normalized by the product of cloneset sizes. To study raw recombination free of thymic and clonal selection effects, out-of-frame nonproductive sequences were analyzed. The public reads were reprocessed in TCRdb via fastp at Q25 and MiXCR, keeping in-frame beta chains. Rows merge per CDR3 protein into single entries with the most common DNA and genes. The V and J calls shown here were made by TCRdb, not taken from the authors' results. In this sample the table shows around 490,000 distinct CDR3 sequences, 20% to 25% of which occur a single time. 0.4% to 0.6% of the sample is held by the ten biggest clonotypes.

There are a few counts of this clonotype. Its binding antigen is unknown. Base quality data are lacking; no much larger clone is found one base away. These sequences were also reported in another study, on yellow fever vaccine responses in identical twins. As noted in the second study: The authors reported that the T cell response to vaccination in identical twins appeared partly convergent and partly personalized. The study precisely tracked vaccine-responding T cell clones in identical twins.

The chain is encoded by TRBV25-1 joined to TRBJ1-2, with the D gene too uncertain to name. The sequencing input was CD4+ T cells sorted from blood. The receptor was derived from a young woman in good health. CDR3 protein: CASSDFLSHYGYTF. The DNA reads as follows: TGTGCCAGCAGTGATTTCTTAAGCCACTATGGCTACACCTTC.